Listed below are T cell receptor beta chains from one sample, sequenced in a study of cytomegalovirus exposure and HLA in healthy donors. The assay was immunoSEQ multiplex PCR, and TCRdb's table has in-frame clones only and misses some. The table shows 200,000 to 250,000 clones, with around 85% occurring only once. What was sequenced was PBMCs. These receptors all stem from a girl aged 2-10 years in good health and CMV-seronegative. CDR3s include the opening cysteine and the closing phenylalanine or tryptophan. The D gene is left open where the match is weak.

. | TRBJ1-1 | TRBV2 | CASSMTGNTEAFF | TGTGCCAGCAGCATGACAGGGAACACTGAAGCTTTCTTT
TRBD1 | TRBJ2-1 | TRBV18 | CASSWDRGNEQFF | TGTGCCAGCTCATGGGACAGGGGGAATGAGCAGTTCTTC
. | TRBJ1-3 | TRBV9 | CASSEGGGPGNTIYF | TGTGCCAGCAGCGAGGGGGGGGGCCCTGGAAACACCATATATTTT
TRBD1 | TRBJ1-4 | TRBV5-1 | CASSPGGTNEKLFF | TGCGCCAGCAGCCCAGGGGGAACTAATGAAAAACTGTTTTTT
. | TRBJ2-6 | TRBV19 | CAGQKSGANVLTF | TGTGCCGGACAAAAGTCTGGGGCCAACGTCCTGACTTTC
. | TRBJ1-1 | TRBV19 | CASSIAGFLSVTEAFF | TGTGCCAGTAGTATAGCAGGGTTTCTTTCGGTCACTGAAGCTTTCTTT
TRBD1 | TRBJ2-7 | TRBV6-1 | CASSASTGTVTYEQYF | TGTGCCAGCAGTGCCTCAACCGGGACAGTTACCTACGAGCAGTACTTC
. | TRBJ1-1 | TRBV2 | CASSARDTMNTEAFF | TGTGCCAGCAGTGCCCGGGACACCATGAACACTGAAGCTTTCTTT
TRBD1 | TRBJ2-3 | TRBV5-5 | CASSSGTGGTDTQYF | TGTGCCAGCAGCTCCGGGACAGGGGGCACAGATACGCAGTATTTT
. | TRBJ2-1 | TRBV19 | CASFSRLNEQFF | TGTGCCAGCTTCTCCCGTTTGAATGAGCAGTTCTTC